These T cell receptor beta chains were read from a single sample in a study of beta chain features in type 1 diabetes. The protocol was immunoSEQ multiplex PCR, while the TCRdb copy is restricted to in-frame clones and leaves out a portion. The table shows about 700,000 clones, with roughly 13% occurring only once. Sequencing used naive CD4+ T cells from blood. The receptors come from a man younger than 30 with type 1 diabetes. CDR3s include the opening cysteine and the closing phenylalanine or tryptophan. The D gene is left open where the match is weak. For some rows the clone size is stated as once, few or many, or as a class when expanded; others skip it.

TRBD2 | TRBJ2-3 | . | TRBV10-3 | CAISGSSGVTDTQYF | TGTGCCATCAGTGGTTCTAGCGGGGTCACAGATACGCAGTATTTT
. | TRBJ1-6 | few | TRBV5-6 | CASSHRFGISPLHF | TGTGCCAGCAGCCACCGGTTCGGCATCTCACCCCTCCACTTT
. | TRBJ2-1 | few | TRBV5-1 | CASSFVGTQGNEQFF | TGCGCCAGCAGCTTCGTCGGGACTCAAGGGAATGAGCAGTTCTTC
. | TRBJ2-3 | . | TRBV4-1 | CASSQAVGGLPAGTQYF | TGCGCCAGCAGCCAAGCAGTCGGAGGGCTGCCCGCGGGTACGCAGTATTTT
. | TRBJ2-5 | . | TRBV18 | CASSPIRQETQYF | TGTGCCAGCTCACCGATCAGACAAGAGACCCAGTACTTC
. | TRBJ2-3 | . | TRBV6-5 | CATQSGTDTQYF | TGTGCCACCCAAAGTGGCACAGATACGCAGTATTTT
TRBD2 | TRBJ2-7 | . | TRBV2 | CASSERTSGGAGGEQYF | TGTGCCAGCAGTGAGAGGACTAGCGGGGGGGCAGGTGGCGAGCAGTACTTC
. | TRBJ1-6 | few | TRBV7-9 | CASQGNSPLHF | TGTGCCAGCCAGGGGAATTCACCCCTCCACTTT
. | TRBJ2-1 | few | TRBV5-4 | CASSLDPVMPNEQFF | TGTGCCAGCAGCTTGGATCCAGTCATGCCCAATGAGCAGTTCTTC
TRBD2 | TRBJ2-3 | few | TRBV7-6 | CASSSGLAGISTDTQYF | TGTGCCAGCAGCTCCGGACTAGCGGGTATTAGCACAGATACGCAGTATTTT
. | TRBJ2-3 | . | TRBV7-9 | CASSRAGTSTDTQYF | TGTGCCAGCAGCCGAGCCGGGACTAGCACAGATACGCAGTATTTT
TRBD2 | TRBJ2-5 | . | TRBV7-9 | CASSLGGGAKETQYF | TGTGCCAGCAGCTTAGGCGGGGGGGCCAAAGAGACCCAGTACTTC
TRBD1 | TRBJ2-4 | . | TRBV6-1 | CASSFDRGSDIQYF | TGTGCCAGCAGTTTTGACAGGGGTAGTGACATTCAGTACTTC
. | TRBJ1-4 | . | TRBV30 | CAWARGLHEKLFF | TGTGCCTGGGCGAGGGGACTCCATGAAAAACTGTTTTTT
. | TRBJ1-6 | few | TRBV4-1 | CASRTSGGFDSPLHF | TGCGCCAGCAGGACCTCGGGGGGTTTCGATTCACCCCTCCACTTT
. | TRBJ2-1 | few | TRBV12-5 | CASAVGEGTYNEQFF | TGTGCTAGTGCCGTTGGAGAAGGAACCTACAATGAGCAGTTCTTC
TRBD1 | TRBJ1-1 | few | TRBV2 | CASSGQGAGTEAFF | TGTGCCAGCAGTGGACAGGGGGCGGGCACTGAAGCTTTCTTT
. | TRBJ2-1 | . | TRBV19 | CASGPQVAEFF | TGTGCCAGCGGGCCTCAAGTAGCGGAGTTCTTC
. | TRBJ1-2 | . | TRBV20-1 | CSARESYGYTF | TGCAGTGCTAGAGAGAGCTATGGCTACACCTTC
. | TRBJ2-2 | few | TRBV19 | CASSIEQGTGELFF | TGTGCCAGTAGTATTGAACAGGGCACCGGGGAGCTGTTTTTT
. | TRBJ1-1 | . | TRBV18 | CASSPGAGNTEAFF | TGTGCCAGCTCACCGGGCGCGGGGAACACTGAAGCTTTCTTT
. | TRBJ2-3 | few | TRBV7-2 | CASTLRGSTSTDTQYF | TGTGCCAGCACCTTGCGGGGTTCAACTAGCACAGATACGCAGTATTTT
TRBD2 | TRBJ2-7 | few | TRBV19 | CASRTSGAHEQYF | TGTGCCAGTCGGACTAGCGGGGCCCACGAGCAGTACTTC
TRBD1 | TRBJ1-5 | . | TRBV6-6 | CASSYSDRGQNQPQHF | TGTGCCAGCAGTTACTCGGACAGGGGGCAAAATCAGCCCCAGCATTTT
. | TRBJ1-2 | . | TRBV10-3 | CAISDRTEGNYGYTF | TGTGCCATCAGTGATAGGACAGAGGGGAACTATGGCTACACCTTC
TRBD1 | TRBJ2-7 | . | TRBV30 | CAWSTGTGGEQYF | TGTGCCTGGAGTACCGGGACAGGGGGCGAGCAGTACTTC
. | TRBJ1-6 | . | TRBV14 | CASSQPLPGSPLHF | TGTGCCAGCAGCCAACCTCTCCCGGGGTCACCCCTCCACTTT
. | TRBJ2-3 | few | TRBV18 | CASSPRGHGTDTQYF | TGTGCCAGCTCACCACGCGGTCACGGCACAGATACGCAGTATTTT